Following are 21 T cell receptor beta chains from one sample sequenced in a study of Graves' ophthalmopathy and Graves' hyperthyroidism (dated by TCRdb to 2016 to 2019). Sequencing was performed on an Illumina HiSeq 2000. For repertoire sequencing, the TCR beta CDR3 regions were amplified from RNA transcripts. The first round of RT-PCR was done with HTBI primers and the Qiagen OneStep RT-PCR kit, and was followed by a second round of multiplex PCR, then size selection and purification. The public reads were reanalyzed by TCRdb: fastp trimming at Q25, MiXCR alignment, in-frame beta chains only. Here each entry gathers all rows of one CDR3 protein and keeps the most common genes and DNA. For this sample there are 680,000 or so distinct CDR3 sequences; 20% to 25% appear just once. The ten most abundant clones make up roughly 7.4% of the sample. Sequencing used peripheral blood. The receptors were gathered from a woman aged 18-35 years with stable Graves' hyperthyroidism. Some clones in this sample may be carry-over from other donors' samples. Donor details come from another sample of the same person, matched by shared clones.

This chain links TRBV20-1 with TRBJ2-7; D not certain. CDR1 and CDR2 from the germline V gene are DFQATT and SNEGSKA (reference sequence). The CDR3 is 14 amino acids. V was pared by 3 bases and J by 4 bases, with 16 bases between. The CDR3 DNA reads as TGCAGTGCTAGTGAGGACGGCTTTACTTACGAGCAGTACTTC. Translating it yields CSASEDGFTYEQYF.

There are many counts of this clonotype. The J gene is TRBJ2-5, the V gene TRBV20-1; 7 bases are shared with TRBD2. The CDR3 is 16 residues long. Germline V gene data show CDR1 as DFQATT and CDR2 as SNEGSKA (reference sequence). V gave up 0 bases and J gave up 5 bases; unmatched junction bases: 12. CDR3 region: CSARDFGRSPNETQYF. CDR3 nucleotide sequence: TGCAGTGCTAGAGATTTCGGGAGGAGCCCCAATGAGACCCAGTACTTC.

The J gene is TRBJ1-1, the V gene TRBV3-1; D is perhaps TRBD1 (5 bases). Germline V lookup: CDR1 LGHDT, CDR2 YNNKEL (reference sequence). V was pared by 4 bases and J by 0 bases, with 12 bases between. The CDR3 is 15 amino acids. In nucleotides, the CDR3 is TGTGCCAGCAGCCGGGGACTCACAATGAACACTGAAGCTTTCTTT. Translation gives CASSRGLTMNTEAFF.

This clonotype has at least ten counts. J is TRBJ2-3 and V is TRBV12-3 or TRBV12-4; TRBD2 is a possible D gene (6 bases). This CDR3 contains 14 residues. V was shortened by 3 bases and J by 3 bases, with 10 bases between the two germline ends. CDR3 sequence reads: CASSFSAGTDTQYF. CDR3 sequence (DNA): TGTGCCAGCAGTTTTTCCGCGGGGACAGATACGCAGTATTTT.

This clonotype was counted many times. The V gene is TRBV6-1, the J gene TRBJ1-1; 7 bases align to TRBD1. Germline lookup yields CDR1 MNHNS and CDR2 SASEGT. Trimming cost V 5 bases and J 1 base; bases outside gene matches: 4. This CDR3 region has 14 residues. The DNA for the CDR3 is TGTGCCAGCAGTCCGACAGGGACGAACACTGAAGCTTTCTTT. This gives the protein CASSPTGTNTEAFF.

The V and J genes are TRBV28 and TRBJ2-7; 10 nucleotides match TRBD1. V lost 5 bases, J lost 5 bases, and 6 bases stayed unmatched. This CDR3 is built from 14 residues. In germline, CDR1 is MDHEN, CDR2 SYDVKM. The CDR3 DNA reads TGTGCCAGCAGTGCGGGACAGGGGAGAAACGAGCAGTACTTC. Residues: CASSAGQGRNEQYF.

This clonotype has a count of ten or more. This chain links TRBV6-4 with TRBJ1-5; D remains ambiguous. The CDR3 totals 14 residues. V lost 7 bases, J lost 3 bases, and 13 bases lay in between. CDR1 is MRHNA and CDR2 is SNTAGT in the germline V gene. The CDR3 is CASNGLLDNQPQHF. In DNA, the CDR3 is TGTGCCAGCAACGGCCTCTTGGACAATCAGCCCCAGCATTTT.

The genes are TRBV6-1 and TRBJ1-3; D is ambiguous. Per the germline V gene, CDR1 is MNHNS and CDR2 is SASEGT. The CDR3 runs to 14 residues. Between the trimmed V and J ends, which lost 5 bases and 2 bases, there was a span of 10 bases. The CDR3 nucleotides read TGTGCCAGCAGTCGGGTCAGCACTGGAAACACCATATATTTT. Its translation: CASSRVSTGNTIYF.

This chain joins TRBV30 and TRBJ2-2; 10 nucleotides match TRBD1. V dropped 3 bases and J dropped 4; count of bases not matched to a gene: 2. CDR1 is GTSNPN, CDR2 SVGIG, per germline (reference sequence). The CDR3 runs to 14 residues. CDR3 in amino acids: CAWRTGGGTGELFF. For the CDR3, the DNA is TGTGCCTGGAGGACAGGGGGCGGCACCGGGGAGCTGTTTTTT.

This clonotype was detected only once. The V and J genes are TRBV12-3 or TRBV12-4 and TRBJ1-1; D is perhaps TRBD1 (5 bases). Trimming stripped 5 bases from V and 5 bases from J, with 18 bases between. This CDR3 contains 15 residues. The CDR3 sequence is CASSPDTGRVTEAFF. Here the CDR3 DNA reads TGTGCCAGCAGTCCGGACACGGGGAGAGTAACTGAAGCTTTCTTT.

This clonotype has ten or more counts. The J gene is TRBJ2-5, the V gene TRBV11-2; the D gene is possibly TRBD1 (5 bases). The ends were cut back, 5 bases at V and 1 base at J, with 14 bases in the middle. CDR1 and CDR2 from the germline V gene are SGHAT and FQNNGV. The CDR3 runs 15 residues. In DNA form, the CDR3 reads TGTGCCAGCAGCGGCACTGGGGCCCCCCAAGAGACCCAGTACTTC. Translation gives CASSGTGAPQETQYF.

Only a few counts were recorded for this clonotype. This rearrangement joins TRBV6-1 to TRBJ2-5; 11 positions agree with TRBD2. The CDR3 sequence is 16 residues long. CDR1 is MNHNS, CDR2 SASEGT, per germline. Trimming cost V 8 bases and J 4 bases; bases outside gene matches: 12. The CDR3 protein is CASGLLAGGRRETQYF. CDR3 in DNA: TGTGCCAGCGGCCTCCTAGCGGGGGGCCGGCGAGAGACCCAGTACTTC.

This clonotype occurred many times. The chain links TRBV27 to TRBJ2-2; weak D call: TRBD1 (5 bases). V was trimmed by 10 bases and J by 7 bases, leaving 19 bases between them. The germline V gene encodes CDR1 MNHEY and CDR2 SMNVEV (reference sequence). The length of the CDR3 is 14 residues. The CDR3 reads CATQGGLWSGELFF. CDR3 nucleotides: TGTGCCACCCAGGGTGGATTGTGGAGCGGGGAGCTGTTTTTT.

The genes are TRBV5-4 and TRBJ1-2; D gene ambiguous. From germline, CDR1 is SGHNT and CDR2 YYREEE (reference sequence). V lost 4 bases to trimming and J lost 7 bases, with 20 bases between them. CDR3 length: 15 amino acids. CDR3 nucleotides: TGTGCCAGCAGCCCTACCGGGGAAGGTTTAGGTGGCTACACCTTC. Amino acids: CASSPTGEGLGGYTF. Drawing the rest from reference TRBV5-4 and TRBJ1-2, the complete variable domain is ETGVTQSPTHLIKTRGQQVTLRCSSQSGHNTVSWYQQALGQGPQFIFQYYREEENGRGNFPPRFSGLQFPNYSSELNVNALELDDSALYLCASSPTGEGLGGYTFGSGTRLTVV.

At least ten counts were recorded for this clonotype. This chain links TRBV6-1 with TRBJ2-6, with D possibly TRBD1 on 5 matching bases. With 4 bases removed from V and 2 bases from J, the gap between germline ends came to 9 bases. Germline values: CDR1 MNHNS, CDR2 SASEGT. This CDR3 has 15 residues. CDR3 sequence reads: CASSGSGTGANVLTF. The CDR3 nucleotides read TGTGCCAGCAGTGGATCAGGGACTGGGGCCAACGTCCTGACTTTC.

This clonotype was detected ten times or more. The CDR3 nucleotides are TGTGCCAGCAGTTTACCGGGACAGACCGCTGAAGCTTTCTTT. As protein: CASSLPGQTAEAFF. V and J are TRBV27 and TRBJ1-1; TRBD1 aligns across 7 bases. V was pared by 2 bases and J by 6 bases, with 6 bases of the junction left unmatched. The CDR3 is 14 amino acids. CDR1 is MNHEY and CDR2 is SMNVEV in the germline V gene (reference sequence).

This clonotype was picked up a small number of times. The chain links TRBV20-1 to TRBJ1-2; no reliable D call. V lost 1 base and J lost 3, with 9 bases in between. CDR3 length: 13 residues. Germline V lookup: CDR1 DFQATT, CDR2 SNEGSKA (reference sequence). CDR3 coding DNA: TGCAGTGCTAGAGTTCCTGACCACTATGGCTACACCTTC. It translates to CSARVPDHYGYTF.

CDR3 nucleotides: TGCGCCAGCAGCCGGGACGGAGACGAGCAGTACTTC. It yields the protein CASSRDGDEQYF. The chain joins TRBV5-1 to TRBJ2-7; D tentatively reads TRBD1 or TRBD2 (5 bases each). CDR1 and CDR2 from the germline V gene are SGHRS and YFSETQ. With 4 bases removed from V and 5 bases from J, the gap between germline ends came to 10 bases. The CDR3 is 12 residues long.

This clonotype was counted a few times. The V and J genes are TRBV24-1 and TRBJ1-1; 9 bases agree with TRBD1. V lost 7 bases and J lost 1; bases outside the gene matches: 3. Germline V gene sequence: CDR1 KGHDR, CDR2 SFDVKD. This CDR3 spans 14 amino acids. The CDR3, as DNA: TGTGCCACCAGGGGACAGGGCCAGAACACTGAAGCTTTCTTT. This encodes CATRGQGQNTEAFF.

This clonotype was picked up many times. DNA of the CDR3: TGTGCCAGCCGGGGACTAGCGGGAGCAGGCACCGGGGAGCTGTTTTTT. Its translation is CASRGLAGAGTGELFF. The chain links TRBV11-2 to TRBJ2-2, with 14 positions matching TRBD2. V gave up 8 bases and J gave up 4 bases; unmatched junction bases: 6. Germline values: CDR1 SGHAT, CDR2 FQNNGV. This CDR3 is built from 16 residues.

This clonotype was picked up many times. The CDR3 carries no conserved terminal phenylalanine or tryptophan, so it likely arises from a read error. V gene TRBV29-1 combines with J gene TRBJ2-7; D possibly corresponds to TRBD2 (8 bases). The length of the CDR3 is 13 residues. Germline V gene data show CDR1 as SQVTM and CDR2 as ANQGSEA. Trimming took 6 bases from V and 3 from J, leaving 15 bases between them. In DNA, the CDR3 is TGCAGCGTCGCAGCGGGGGACAGCTACGAGCAGTACCTC. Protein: CSVAAGDSYEQYL.